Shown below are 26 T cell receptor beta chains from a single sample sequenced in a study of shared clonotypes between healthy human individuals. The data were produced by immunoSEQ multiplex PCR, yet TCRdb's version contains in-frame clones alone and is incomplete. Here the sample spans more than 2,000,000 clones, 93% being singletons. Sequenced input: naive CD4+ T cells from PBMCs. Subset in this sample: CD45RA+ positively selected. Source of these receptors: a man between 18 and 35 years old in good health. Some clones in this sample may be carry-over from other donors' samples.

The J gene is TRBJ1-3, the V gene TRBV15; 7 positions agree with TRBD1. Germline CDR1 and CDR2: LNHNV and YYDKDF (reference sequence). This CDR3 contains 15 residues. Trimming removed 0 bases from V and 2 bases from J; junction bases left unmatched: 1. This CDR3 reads CATSRDGTAGNTIYF. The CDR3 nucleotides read TGTGCCACCAGCAGAGATGGGACAGCTGGAAACACCATATATTTT.

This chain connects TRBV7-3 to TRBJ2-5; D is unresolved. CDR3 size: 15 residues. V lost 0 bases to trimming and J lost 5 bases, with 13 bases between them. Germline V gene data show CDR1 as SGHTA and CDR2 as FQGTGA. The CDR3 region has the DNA TGTGCCAGCAGCTTAACGGCTCTACAGACCGAGACCCAGTACTTC. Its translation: CASSLTALQTETQYF.

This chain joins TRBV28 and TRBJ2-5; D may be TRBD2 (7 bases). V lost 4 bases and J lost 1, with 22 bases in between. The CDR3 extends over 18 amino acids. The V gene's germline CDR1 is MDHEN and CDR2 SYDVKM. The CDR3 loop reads CASSYQQSWGGLQETQYF. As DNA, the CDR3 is TGTGCCAGCAGTTACCAGCAATCGTGGGGGGGCCTCCAAGAGACCCAGTACTTC. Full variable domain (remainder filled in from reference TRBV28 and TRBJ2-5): DVKVTQSSRYLVKRTGEKVFLECVQDMDHENMFWYRQDPGLGLRLIYFSYDVKMKEKGDIPEGYSVSREKKERFSLILESASTNQTSMYLCASSYQQSWGGLQETQYFGPGTRLLVL.

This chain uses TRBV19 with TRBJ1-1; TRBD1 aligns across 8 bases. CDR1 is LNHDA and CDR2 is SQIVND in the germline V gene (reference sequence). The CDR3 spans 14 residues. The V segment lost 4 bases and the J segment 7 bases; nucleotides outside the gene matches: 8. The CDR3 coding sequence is TGTGCCAGTAGTAGAACAGGGGGTAACGATGAAGCTTTCTTT. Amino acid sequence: CASSRTGGNDEAFF.

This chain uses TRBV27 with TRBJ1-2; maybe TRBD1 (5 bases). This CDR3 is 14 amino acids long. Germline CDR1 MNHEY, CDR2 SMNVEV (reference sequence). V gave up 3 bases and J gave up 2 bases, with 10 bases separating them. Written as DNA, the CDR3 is TGTGCCAGCAGTTTGGGGGGATCGAACTATGGCTACACCTTC. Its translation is CASSLGGSNYGYTF.

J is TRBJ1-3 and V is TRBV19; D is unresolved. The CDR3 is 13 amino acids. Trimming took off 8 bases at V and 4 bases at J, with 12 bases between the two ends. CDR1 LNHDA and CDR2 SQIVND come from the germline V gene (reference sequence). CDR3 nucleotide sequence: TGTGCCAGTTCTATTAGTTTCGGAAACACCATATATTTT. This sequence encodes CASSISFGNTIYF.

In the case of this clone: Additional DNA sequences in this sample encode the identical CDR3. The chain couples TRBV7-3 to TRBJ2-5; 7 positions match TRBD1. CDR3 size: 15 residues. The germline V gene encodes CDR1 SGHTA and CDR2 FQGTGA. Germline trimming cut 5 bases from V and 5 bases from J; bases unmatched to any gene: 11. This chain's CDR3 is CASSPRQGVGETQYF. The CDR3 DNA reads TGTGCCAGCAGCCCAAGACAGGGTGTGGGGGAGACCCAGTACTTC. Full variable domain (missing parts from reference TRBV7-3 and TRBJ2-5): GAGVSQTPSNKVTEKGKYVELRCDPISGHTALYWYRQSLGQGPEFLIYFQGTGAADDSGLPNDRFFAVRPEGSVSTLKIQRTERGDSAVYLCASSPRQGVGETQYFGPGTRLLVL.

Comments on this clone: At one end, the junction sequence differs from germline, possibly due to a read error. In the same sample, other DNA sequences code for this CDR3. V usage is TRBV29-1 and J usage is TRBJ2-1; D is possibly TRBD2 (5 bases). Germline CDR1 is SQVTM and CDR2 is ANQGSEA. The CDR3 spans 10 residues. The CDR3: CSVGSNEQFF. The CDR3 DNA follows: TGCAGTGTTGGGAGCAATGAGCAGTTCTTC.

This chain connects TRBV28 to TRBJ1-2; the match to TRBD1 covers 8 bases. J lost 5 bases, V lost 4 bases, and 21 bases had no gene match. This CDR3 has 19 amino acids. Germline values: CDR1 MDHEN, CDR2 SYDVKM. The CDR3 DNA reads TGTGCCAGCAGTTCTCCATCGTGGTCAGGGGGCCCCGTGGGGTATGGCTACACCTTC. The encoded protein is CASSSPSWSGGPVGYGYTF.

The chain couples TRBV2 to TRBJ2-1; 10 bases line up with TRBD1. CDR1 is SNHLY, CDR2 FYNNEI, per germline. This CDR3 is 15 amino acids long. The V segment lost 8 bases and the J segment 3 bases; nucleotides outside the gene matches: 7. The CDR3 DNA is TGTGCCAGCCGACCCGGGACAGGGGACTACAATGAGCAGTTCTTC. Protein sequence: CASRPGTGDYNEQFF. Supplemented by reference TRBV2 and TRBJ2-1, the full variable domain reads EPEVTQTPSHQVTQMGQEVILRCVPISNHLYFYWYRQILGQKVEFLVSFYNNEISEKSEIFDDQFSVERPDGSNFTLKIRSTKLEDSAMYFCASRPGTGDYNEQFFGPGTRLTVL.

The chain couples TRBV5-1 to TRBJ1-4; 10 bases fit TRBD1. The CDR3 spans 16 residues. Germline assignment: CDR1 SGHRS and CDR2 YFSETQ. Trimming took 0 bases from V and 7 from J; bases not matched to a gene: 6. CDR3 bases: TGCGCCAGCAGCTTGGCCCCCGGGACAGGGGTTGAAAAACTGTTTTTT. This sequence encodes CASSLAPGTGVEKLFF. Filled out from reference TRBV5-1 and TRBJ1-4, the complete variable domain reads KAGVTQTPRYLIKTRGQQVTLSCSPISGHRSVSWYQQTPGQGLQFLFEYFSETQRNKGNFPGRFSGRQFSNSRSEMNVSTLELGDSALYLCASSLAPGTGVEKLFFGSGTQLSVL.

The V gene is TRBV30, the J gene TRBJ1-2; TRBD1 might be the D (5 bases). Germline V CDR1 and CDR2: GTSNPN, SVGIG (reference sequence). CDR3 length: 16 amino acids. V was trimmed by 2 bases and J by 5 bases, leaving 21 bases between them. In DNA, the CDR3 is TGTGCCTGGAGTCCGACCGGGACCGCCAGATCATATGGCTACACCTTC. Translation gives CAWSPTGTARSYGYTF.

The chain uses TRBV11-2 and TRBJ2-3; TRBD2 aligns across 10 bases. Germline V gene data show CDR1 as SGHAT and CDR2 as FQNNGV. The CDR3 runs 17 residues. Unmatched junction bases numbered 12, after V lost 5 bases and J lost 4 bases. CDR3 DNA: TGTGCCAGCAGCCAAAGTTGGCTAGCGGGAGTTTCAGATACGCAGTATTTT. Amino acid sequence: CASSQSWLAGVSDTQYF.

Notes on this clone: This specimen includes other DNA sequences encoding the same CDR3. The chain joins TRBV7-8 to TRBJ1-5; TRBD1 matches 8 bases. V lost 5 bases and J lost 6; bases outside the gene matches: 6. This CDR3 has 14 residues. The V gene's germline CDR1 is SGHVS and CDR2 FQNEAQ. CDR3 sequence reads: CASSRTGGGQPQHF. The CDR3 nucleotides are TGTGCCAGCAGCCGAACAGGGGGAGGTCAGCCCCAGCATTTT.

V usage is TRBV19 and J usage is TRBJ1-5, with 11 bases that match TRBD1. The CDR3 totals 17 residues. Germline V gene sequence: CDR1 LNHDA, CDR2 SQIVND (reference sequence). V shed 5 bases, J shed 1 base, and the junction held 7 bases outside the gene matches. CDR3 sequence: CASSPRTGGNSNQPQHF. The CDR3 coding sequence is TGTGCCAGTAGTCCTCGGACAGGGGGCAACAGCAATCAGCCCCAGCATTTT.

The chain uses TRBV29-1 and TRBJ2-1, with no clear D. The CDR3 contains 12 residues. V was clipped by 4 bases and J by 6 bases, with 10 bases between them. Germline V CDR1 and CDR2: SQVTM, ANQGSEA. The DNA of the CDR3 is TGCAGCGTTGTGGCCAGGCTCAATGAGCAGTTCTTC. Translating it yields CSVVARLNEQFF.

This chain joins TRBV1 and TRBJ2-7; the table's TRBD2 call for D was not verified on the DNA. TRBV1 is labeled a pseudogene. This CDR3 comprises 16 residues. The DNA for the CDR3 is TGCACCAGCAGCCAAGATCCGGTTACGAGCTCCTACGAGCAGTACTTC. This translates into CTSSQDPVTSSYEQYF.

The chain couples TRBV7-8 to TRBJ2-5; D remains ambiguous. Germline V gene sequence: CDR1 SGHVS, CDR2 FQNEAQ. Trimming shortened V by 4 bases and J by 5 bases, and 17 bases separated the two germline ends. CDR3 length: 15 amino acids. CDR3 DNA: TGTGCCAGCAGCTCTCCAGATTTTGCTCTTGAGACCCAGTACTTC. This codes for CASSSPDFALETQYF.

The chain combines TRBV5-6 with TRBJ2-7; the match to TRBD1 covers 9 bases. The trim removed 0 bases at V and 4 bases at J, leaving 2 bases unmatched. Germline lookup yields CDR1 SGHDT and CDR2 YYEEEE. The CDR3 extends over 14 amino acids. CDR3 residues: CASSLGQGVYEQYF. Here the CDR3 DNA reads TGTGCCAGCAGCTTGGGACAGGGGGTGTACGAGCAGTACTTC.

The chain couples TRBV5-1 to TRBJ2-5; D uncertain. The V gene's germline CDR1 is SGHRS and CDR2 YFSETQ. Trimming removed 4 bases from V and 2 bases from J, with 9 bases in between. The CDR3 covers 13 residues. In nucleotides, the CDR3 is TGCGCCAGCAGCCCCCGGATTCAAGAGACCCAGTACTTC. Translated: CASSPRIQETQYF.

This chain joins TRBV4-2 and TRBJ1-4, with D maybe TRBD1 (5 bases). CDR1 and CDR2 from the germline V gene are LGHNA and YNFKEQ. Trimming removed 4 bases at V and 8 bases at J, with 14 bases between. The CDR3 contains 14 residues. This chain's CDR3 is CASSLKPGWEKLFF. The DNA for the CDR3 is TGTGCCAGCAGCCTCAAACCAGGGTGGGAAAAACTGTTTTTT.

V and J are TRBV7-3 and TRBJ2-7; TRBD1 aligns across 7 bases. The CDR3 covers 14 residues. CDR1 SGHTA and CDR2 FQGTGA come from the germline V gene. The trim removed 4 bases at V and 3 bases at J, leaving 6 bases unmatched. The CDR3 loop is CASSSGDSLYEQYF. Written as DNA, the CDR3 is TGTGCCAGCAGCTCAGGGGACAGCCTCTACGAGCAGTACTTC.

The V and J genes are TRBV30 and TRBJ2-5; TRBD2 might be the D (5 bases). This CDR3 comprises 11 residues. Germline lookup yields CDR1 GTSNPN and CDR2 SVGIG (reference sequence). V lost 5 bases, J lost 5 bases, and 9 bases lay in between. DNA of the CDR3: TGTGCCTGGGCGGTAGCGGAGACCCAGTACTTC. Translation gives CAWAVAETQYF.

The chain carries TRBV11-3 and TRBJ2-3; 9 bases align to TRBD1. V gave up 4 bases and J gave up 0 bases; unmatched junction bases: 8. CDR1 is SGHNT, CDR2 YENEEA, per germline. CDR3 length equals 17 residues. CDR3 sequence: CASSSGQGAPSTDTQYF. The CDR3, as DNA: TGTGCCAGCAGCTCGGGACAGGGTGCCCCTAGCACAGATACGCAGTATTTT.

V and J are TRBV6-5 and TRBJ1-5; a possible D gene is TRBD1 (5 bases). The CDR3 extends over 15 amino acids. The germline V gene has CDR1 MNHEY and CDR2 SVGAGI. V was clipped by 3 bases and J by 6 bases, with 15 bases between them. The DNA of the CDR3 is TGTGCCAGCAGTTATCGGGACCGGGGGTTTCAGCCCCAGCATTTT. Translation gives CASSYRDRGFQPQHF.

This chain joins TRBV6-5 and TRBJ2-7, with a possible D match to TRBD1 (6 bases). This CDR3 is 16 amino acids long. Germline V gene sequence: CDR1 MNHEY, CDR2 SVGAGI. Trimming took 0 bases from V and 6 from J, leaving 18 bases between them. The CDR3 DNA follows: TGTGCCAGCAGTTACTCGAGGGAAGGGGGTCAAGGCGAGCAGTACTTC. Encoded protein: CASSYSREGGQGEQYF.